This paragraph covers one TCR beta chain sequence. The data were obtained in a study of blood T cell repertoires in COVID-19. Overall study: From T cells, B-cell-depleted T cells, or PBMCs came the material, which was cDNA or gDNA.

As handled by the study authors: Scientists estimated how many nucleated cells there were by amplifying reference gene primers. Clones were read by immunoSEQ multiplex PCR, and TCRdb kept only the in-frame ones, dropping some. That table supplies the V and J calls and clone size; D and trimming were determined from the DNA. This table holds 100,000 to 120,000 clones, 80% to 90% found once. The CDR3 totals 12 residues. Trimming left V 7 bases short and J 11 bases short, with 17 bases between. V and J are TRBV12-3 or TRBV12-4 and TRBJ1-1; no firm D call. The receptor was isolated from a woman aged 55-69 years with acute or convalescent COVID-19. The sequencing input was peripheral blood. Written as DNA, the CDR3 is TGTGCCAGCAACTTAGAGTTTTCAGCGGCTTTCTTT. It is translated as CASNLEFSAAFF.